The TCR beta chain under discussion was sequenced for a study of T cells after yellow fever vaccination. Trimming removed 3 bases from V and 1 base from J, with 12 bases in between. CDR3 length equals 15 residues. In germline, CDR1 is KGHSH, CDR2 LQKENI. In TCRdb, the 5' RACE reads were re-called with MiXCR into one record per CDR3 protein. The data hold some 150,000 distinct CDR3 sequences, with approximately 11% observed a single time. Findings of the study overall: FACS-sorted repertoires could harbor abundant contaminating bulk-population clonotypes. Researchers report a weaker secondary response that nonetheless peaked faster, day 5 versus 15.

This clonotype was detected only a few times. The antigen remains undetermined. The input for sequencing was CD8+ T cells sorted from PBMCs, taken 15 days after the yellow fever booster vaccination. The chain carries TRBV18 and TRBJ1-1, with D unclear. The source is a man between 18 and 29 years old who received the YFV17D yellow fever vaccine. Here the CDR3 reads CASSPPIGSNTEAFF. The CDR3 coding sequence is TGTGCCAGCTCACCCCCCATCGGATCGAACACTGAAGCTTTCTTT.